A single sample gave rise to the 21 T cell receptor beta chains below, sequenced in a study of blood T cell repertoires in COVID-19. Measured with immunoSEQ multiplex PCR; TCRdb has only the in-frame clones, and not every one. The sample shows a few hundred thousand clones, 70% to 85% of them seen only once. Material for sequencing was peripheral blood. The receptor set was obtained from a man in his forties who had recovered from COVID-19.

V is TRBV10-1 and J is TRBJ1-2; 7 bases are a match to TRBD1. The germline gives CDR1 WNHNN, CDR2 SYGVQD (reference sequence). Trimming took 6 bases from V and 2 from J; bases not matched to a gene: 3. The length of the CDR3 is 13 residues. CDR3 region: CASSRGQNYGYTF. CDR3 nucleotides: TGCGCCAGCAGCCGGGGACAGAACTATGGCTACACCTTC.

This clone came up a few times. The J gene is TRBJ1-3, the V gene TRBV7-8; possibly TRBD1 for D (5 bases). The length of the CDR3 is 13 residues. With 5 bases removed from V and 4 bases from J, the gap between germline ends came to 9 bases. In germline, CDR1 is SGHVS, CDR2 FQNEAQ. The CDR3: CASSQQEGNTIYF. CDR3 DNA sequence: TGTGCCAGCAGCCAACAGGAGGGAAACACCATATATTTT.

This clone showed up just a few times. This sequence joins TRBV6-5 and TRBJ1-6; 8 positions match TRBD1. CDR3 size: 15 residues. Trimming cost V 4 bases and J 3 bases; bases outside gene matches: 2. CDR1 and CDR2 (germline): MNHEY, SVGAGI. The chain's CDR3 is CASSLDRDYNSPLHF. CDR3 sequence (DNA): TGTGCCAGCAGTTTGGACAGGGACTATAATTCACCCCTCCACTTT.

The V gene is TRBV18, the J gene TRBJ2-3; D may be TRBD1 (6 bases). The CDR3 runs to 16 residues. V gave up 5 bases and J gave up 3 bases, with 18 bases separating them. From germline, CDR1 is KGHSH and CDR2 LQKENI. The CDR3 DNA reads TGTGCCAGCTCATCTAACAGGGAGTGGGGAACAGATACGCAGTATTTT. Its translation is CASSSNREWGTDTQYF.

DNA for the CDR3: TGTGCCAGCAGCCAGAACAGGGTTGTGGATACGCAGTATTTT. It encodes CASSQNRVVDTQYF. The chain links TRBV3-1 (or the pseudogene TRBV3-2) to TRBJ2-3, with TRBD1 as a possible D gene (6 bases). The V gene lost 3 bases and the J gene lost 6 bases, with 13 bases spanning the gap. This CDR3 has 14 residues. CDR1 is LGHDT and CDR2 is YNNKEL in the germline V gene (reference sequence).

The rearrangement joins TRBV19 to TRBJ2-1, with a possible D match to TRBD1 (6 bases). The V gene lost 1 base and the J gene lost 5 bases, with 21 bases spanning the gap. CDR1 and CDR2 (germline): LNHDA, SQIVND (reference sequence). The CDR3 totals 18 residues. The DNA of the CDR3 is TGTGCCAGTAGTATAGTATACTATAAGGCAGGGGCAAACAATGAGCAGTTCTTC. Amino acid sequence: CASSIVYYKAGANNEQFF.

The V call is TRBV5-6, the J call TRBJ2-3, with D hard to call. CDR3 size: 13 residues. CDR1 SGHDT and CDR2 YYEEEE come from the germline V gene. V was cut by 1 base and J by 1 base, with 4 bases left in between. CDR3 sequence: CASSLSGTDTQYF. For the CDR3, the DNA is TGTGCCAGCAGCTTGTCCGGCACAGATACGCAGTATTTT.

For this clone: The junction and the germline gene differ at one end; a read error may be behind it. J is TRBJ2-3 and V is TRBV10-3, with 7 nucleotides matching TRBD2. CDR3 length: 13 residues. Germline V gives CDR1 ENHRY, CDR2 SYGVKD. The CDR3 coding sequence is TGTGCCATCAGTGAGTCCGGCAGGGCGGGAGACTCTTTT. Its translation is CAISESGRAGDSF.

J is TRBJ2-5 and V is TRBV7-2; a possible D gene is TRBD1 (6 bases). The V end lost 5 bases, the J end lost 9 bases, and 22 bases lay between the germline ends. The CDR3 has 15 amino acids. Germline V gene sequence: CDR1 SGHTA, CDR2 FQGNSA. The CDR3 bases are TGTGCCAGCAGCCCAGGGGCGGCCCGTGAGATACCCCAGTACTTC. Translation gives CASSPGAAREIPQYF. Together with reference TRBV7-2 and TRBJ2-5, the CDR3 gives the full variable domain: GAGVSQSPSNKVTEKGKDVELRCDPISGHTALYWYRQSLGQGLEFLIYFQGNSAPDKSGLPSDRFSAERTGGSVSTLTIQRTQQEDSAVYLCASSPGAAREIPQYFGPGTRLLVL.

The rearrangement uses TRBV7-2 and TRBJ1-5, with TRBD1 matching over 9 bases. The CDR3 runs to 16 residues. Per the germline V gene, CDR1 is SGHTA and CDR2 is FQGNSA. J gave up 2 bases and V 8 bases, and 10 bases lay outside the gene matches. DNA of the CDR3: TGTGCCAGCGGGACAGGGATCGAATTTGGCAATCAGCCCCAGCATTTT. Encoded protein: CASGTGIEFGNQPQHF.

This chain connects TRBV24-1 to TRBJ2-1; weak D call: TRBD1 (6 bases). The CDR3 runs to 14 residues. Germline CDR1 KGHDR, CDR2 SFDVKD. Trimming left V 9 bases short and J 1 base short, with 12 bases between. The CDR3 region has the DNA TGTGCCACCTCCAGGGGACAATCCTACAATGAGCAGTTCTTC. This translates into CATSRGQSYNEQFF.

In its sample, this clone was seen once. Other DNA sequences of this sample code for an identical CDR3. The CDR3 loop reads CASSQGGEKLFF. In DNA form, the CDR3 reads TGTGCCAGCAGCCAAGGAGGTGAAAAACTGTTTTTT. This rearrangement joins TRBV3-1 (or the pseudogene TRBV3-2) to TRBJ1-4; D is unclear. V was pared by 1 base and J by 7 bases, with 4 bases between. The length of the CDR3 is 12 residues. Germline lookup yields CDR1 LGHDT and CDR2 YNNKEL (reference sequence).

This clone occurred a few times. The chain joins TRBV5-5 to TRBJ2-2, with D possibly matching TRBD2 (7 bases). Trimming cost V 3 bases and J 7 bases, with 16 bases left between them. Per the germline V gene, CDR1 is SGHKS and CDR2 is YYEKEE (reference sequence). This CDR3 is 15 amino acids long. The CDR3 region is CASSSSGGQGGELFF. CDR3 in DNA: TGTGCCAGCAGCTCGTCCGGGGGGCAAGGCGGGGAGCTGTTTTTT.

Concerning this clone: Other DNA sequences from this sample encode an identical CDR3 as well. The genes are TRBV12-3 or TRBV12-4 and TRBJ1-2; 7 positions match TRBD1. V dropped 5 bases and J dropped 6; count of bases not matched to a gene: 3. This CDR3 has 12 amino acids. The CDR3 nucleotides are TGTGCCAGCAGTCTACAGGGGAATGGCTACACCTTC. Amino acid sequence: CASSLQGNGYTF.

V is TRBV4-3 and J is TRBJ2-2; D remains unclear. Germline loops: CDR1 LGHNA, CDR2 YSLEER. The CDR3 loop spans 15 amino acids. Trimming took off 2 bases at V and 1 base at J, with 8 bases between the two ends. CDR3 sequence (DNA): TGCGCCAGCAGCCAATTTTGGCTGAACACCGGGGAGCTGTTTTTT. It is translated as CASSQFWLNTGELFF.

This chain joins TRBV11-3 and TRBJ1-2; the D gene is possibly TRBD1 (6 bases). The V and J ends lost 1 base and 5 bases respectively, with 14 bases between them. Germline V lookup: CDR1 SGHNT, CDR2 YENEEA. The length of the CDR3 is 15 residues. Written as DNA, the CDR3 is TGTGCCAGCAGCTTAGGACCAGGGGATAATTATGGCTACACCTTC. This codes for CASSLGPGDNYGYTF.

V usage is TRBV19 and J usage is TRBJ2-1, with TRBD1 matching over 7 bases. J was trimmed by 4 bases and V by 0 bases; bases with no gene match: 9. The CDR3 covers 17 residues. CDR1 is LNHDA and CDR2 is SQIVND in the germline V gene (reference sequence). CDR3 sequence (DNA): TGTGCCAGTAGTATAGATCCCAGGGGACAGTTATACAATGAGCAGTTCTTC. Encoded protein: CASSIDPRGQLYNEQFF.

The CDR3 spells CASSPPEGVRGNQPQHF. CDR3 in DNA: TGTGCCAGCAGTCCTCCCGAAGGGGTCAGGGGCAATCAGCCCCAGCATTTT. The chain carries TRBV6-6 and TRBJ1-5; possibly TRBD1 for D (5 bases). The V gene lost 5 bases and the J gene lost 2 bases, with 19 bases spanning the gap. Germline V lookup: CDR1 MNHNY, CDR2 SVGAGI (reference sequence). The CDR3 is 17 residues long.

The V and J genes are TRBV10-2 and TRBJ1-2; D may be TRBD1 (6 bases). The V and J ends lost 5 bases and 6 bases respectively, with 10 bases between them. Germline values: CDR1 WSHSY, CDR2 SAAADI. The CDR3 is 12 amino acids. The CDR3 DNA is TGCGCCAGCAGTAAGCAGGGGAATGGCTACACCTTC. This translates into CASSKQGNGYTF.

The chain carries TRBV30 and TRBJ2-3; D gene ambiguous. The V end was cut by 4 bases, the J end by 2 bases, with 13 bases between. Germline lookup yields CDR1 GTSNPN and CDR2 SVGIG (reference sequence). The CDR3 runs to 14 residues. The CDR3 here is CAWIFDTNTDTQYF. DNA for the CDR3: TGTGCCTGGATATTTGACACAAACACAGATACGCAGTATTTT.

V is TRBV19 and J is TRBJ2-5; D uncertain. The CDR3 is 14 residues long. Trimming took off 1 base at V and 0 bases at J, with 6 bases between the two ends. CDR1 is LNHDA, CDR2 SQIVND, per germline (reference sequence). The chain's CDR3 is CASSIVLDQETQYF. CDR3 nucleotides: TGTGCCAGTAGTATAGTCCTCGACCAAGAGACCCAGTACTTC. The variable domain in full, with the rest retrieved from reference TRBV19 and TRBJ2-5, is DGGITQSPKYLFRKEGQNVTLSCEQNLNHDAMYWYRQDPGQGLRLIYYSQIVNDFQKGDIAEGYSVSREKKESFPLTVTSAQKNPTAFYLCASSIVLDQETQYFGPGTRLLVL.